These 21 T cell receptor beta chains came from one sample sequenced in a study of CD8+ T cells in alopecia areata. The treatment denotes: oral pan-JAK inhibitor, 5-10 mg twice daily. As the sequencing template, cDNA was produced by extracting RNA and reverse transcribing it. Profiling relied on immunoSEQ multiplex PCR, and the TCRdb table lists in-frame clones only, not all of them. The sample includes approximately 150,000 clones, approximately 57% seen only once; the top ten take around 14%. The source was CD4+ T cells sorted from blood, collected at week 24, from a patient treated with tofacitinib. The receptors were gathered from a human donor with alopecia areata.

This chain uses TRBV30 with TRBJ2-2; D may be TRBD1 (6 bases). CDR3 size: 15 residues. Deletions cut 5 bases from V and 5 bases from J, with 18 bases between. Germline-derived CDR1 and CDR2 are GTSNPN and SVGIG (reference sequence). Here the CDR3 reads CAWAWLGGRTGELFF. CDR3 DNA: TGTGCCTGGGCCTGGTTAGGGGGAAGAACCGGGGAGCTGTTTTTT.

The gene calls are TRBV7-9 and TRBJ1-6, with D hard to call. V was clipped by 6 bases and J by 8 bases, with 14 bases between them. Germline V gene data show CDR1 as SEHNR and CDR2 as FQNEAQ (reference sequence). The CDR3 totals 14 residues. CDR3: CASSPPLVDSPLHF. DNA of the CDR3: TGTGCCAGCAGTCCACCCTTAGTGGATTCACCCCTCCACTTT.

This clone has only a few counts. CDR3 nucleotide sequence: TGTGCCTGGAGTCTACAGCTGAGAGAGGGCTACACCTTC. This encodes CAWSLQLREGYTF. This chain connects TRBV30 to TRBJ1-2; D is uncertain. The CDR3 runs to 13 residues. V shed 2 bases and J shed 8 bases, with 15 bases lying between them. CDR1 and CDR2 (germline): GTSNPN, SVGIG (reference sequence).

The CDR3: CASRDGDRDWQFF. In DNA form, the CDR3 reads TGTGCCAGCAGAGACGGAGACAGGGATTGGCAGTTCTTC. This chain uses TRBV6-5 with TRBJ2-1; TRBD1 agrees at 7 bases. The CDR3 is made up of 13 amino acids. V lost 6 bases to trimming and J lost 12 bases; unmatched junction nucleotides: 11. From germline, CDR1 is MNHEY and CDR2 SVGAGI.

This clone was picked up a small number of times. This chain joins TRBV6-5 and TRBJ1-2; D possibly corresponds to TRBD1 (5 bases). CDR1 is MNHEY and CDR2 is SVGAGI in the germline V gene. V gave up 6 bases and J gave up 7 bases, with 12 bases separating them. The CDR3 covers 12 residues. The CDR3 here is CASRGESGGYTF. Here the CDR3 DNA reads TGTGCCAGCAGAGGGGAATCGGGTGGCTACACCTTC.

This chain joins TRBV7-8 and TRBJ1-1, with 7 positions matching TRBD1. Looked up from germline, CDR1 is SGHVS and CDR2 is FQNEAQ. V trimming: 5 bases; J trimming: 7 bases; junction bases outside the gene matches: 7. There are 13 residues in the CDR3. The CDR3 region has the DNA TGTGCCAGCAGCACCATCGGGACAGTTGAAGCTTTCTTT. Translating gives CASSTIGTVEAFF.

J is TRBJ1-1 and V is TRBV29-1; no clear D gene. Trimming removed 1 base at V and 6 bases at J, with 15 bases between. Germline assignment: CDR1 SQVTM and CDR2 ANQGSEA. This CDR3 region has 14 residues. The CDR3 loop is CSVEGASAIAEAFF. CDR3 nucleotide sequence: TGCAGCGTTGAAGGGGCCAGTGCTATAGCTGAAGCTTTCTTT.

CDR3 in amino acids: CSVDTGIGNTIYF. CDR3 DNA sequence: TGCAGCGTTGATACCGGGATTGGAAACACCATATATTTT. The rearrangement uses TRBV29-1 and TRBJ1-3, with D uncertain. V was trimmed by 3 bases and J by 3 bases, leaving 9 bases between them. Germline V CDR1 and CDR2: SQVTM, ANQGSEA. CDR3 size: 13 residues.

The chain links TRBV29-1 to TRBJ2-1; D perhaps matches TRBD2 (6 bases). Germline CDR1 and CDR2: SQVTM and ANQGSEA. The CDR3 extends over 14 amino acids. Trimming removed 4 bases from V and 3 bases from J, with 13 bases in between. The CDR3 spells CSVGGGASYNEQFF. The CDR3 DNA follows: TGCAGCGTTGGGGGAGGTGCCAGCTACAATGAGCAGTTCTTC.

This clone was seen a few times. The chain joins TRBV7-3 to TRBJ1-5, with unresolved D. The V gene's germline CDR1 is SGHTA and CDR2 FQGTGA. V shed 8 bases and J shed 3 bases, with 11 bases lying between them. This CDR3 region has 13 residues. As DNA, the CDR3 is TGTGCCAGCGGTTACAGCTTCAATCAGCCCCAGCATTTT. Its protein product is CASGYSFNQPQHF. The variable domain in full, with the rest retrieved from reference TRBV7-3 and TRBJ1-5, is GAGVSQTPSNKVTEKGKYVELRCDPISGHTALYWYRQSLGQGPEFLIYFQGTGAADDSGLPNDRFFAVRPEGSVSTLKIQRTERGDSAVYLCASGYSFNQPQHFGDGTRLSIL.

V and J are TRBV2 and TRBJ2-7; the match to TRBD2 covers 9 bases. Trimming cost V 3 bases and J 5 bases; bases outside gene matches: 5. The CDR3 contains 14 residues. Germline V gives CDR1 SNHLY, CDR2 FYNNEI. DNA of the CDR3: TGTGCCAGCAGTGAGACTAGCGGTGTGAACGAGCAGTACTTC. As protein: CASSETSGVNEQYF.

The CDR3 coding sequence is TGTGCCAGCAGTCCTACTACAGGGAGTGGCTACACCTTC. It codes for CASSPTTGSGYTF. The V call is TRBV27, the J call TRBJ1-2; the D gene is possibly TRBD1 (6 bases). Trimming removed 5 bases from V and 7 bases from J, with 14 bases in between. This CDR3 has 13 amino acids. Germline V CDR1 and CDR2: MNHEY, SMNVEV (reference sequence).

The rearrangement joins TRBV18 to TRBJ2-6, with no clear D. V was pared by 0 bases and J by 0 bases, with 12 bases between. CDR3 length: 18 amino acids. Per the germline V gene, CDR1 is KGHSH and CDR2 is LQKENI. CDR3 protein: CASSPPGSLHSGANVLTF. CDR3 nucleotides: TGTGCCAGCTCACCACCGGGCAGCCTACACTCTGGGGCCAACGTCCTGACTTTC.

The chain carries TRBV29-1 and TRBJ2-7; D may be TRBD1 (7 bases). Trimming pared 5 bases from V and 2 bases from J, leaving 13 bases between. This CDR3 has 13 residues. CDR1 and CDR2 from the germline V gene are SQVTM and ANQGSEA. The CDR3 loop reads CSVRQGGTYEQYF. The CDR3 DNA is TGCAGCGTTAGACAGGGAGGCACCTACGAGCAGTACTTC.

The gene calls are TRBV5-1 and TRBJ2-5; D may match TRBD1 or TRBD2 (5 bases each). Trimming cost V 0 bases and J 5 bases, with 14 bases left between them. CDR1 and CDR2 (germline): SGHRS, YFSETQ. CDR3 length equals 15 residues. The CDR3, as DNA: TGCGCCAGCAGCTTGGCCGGGACCAGGGACGAGACCCAGTACTTC. This translates into CASSLAGTRDETQYF.

CDR3 sequence (DNA): TGTGCCAGCAGCTTACTCAGGGTTGGGGAGACCCAGTACTTC. Encoded protein: CASSLLRVGETQYF. The V call is TRBV7-8, the J call TRBJ2-5; D perhaps matches TRBD1 (5 bases). The germline CDR1 and CDR2 sequences are SGHVS and FQNEAQ. CDR3 size: 14 residues. V was trimmed by 2 bases and J by 5 bases, leaving 12 bases between them.

This clone has a handful of counts. This chain uses TRBV7-9 with TRBJ1-5; D not certain. Germline lookup yields CDR1 SEHNR and CDR2 FQNEAQ (reference sequence). This CDR3 region has 12 residues. V shed 4 bases and J shed 5 bases, with 6 bases lying between them. The CDR3 loop reads CASSSKDQPQHF. Written as DNA, the CDR3 is TGTGCCAGCAGCTCAAAGGATCAGCCCCAGCATTTT.

The rearrangement uses TRBV30 and TRBJ1-3; 9 bases align to TRBD1. CDR3 size: 15 residues. The germline V gene encodes CDR1 GTSNPN and CDR2 SVGIG (reference sequence). The junction had 7 bases not matched to a gene; V was cut back by 3 bases and J by 4 bases. CDR3 loop: CAWSSGTGYGNTIYF. For the CDR3, the DNA is TGTGCCTGGAGCTCCGGGACAGGGTACGGAAACACCATATATTTT.

The chain couples TRBV29-1 to TRBJ2-7, with a tentative D call TRBD1 (6 bases). Germline V gene lookup returns CDR1 SQVTM and CDR2 ANQGSEA. This CDR3 has 18 amino acids. V was cut by 2 bases and J by 3 bases, with 26 bases left in between. The CDR3 sequence is CSVELRPADGGRGYEQYF. The CDR3 region has the DNA TGCAGCGTTGAACTTAGGCCGGCAGATGGGGGCCGGGGCTACGAGCAGTACTTC.

This clone has a single count. The chain couples TRBV30 to TRBJ1-6; 8 positions agree with TRBD1. CDR3 size: 12 residues. Germline V gene lookup returns CDR1 GTSNPN and CDR2 SVGIG (reference sequence). After removal of 5 bases from V and 15 bases from J, the junction contained 9 bases not matched to a gene. In DNA form, the CDR3 reads TGTGCCTGGGCCCTCGGACAGGGACTCCTCCACTTT. Translated, it gives CAWALGQGLLHF.

This clone was observed a handful of times. This chain joins TRBV29-1 and TRBJ2-5; a possible D gene is TRBD1 (8 bases). Germline loops: CDR1 SQVTM, CDR2 ANQGSEA. This CDR3 is 15 amino acids long. Trimming left V 1 base short and J 5 bases short, with 17 bases between. Here the CDR3 reads CSVEGVGQGGETQYF. Here the CDR3 DNA reads TGCAGCGTTGAAGGTGTAGGACAGGGAGGGGAGACCCAGTACTTC.